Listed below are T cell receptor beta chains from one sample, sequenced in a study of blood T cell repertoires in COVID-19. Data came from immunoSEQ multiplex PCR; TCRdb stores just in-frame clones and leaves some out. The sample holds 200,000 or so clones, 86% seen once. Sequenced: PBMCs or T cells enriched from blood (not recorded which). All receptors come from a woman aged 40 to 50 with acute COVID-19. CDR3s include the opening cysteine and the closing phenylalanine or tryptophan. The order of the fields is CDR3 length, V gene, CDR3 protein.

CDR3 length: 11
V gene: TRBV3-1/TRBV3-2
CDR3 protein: CASSQDLEAFF

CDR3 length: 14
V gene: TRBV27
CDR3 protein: CASSSDRGLHGYTF

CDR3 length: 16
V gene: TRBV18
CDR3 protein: CASSPTGTGLNTEAFF

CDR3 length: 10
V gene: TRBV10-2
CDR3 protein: CASRDRGQFF

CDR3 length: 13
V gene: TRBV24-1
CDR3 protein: CATSDTNGVGYTF

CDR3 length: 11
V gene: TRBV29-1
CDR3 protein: CSAHGDTEAFF

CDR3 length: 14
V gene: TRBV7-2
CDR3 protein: CASSFAGLNEKLFF

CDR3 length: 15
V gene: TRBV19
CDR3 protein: CASSQGQGSNSPLHF

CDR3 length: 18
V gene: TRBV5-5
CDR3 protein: CASSLSSGQGIFNQPQHF

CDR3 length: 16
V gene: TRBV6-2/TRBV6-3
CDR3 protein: CASSLALLVGPGELFF

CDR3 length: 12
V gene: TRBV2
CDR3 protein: CASIWGGNEQFF

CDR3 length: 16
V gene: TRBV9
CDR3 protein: CATRGPPPYSNQPQHF

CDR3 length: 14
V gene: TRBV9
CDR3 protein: CASSAGGGGTEAFF

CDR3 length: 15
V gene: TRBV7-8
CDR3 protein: CASSLAAGSTDTQYF

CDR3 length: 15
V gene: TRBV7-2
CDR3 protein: CASSPGGGDADTQYF

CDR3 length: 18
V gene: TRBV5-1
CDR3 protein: CASSPQFLPGPRGTEAFF

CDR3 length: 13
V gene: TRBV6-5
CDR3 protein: CATTRGWRYEAFF

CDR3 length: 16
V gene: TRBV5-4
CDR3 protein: CASSLGRGKYTDTQYF

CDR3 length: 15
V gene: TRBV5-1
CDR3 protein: CASSLQGIWTDTQYF

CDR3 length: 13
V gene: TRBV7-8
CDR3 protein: CASSSGGGNTIYF

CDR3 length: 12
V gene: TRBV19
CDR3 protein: CASSRWGLEAFF

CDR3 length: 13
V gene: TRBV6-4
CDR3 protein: CASSDGPQGKLFF

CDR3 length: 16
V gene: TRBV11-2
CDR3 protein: CASSPNRDRVIRGYTF

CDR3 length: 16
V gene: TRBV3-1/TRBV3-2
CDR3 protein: CARVRGQDSPDQPQHF

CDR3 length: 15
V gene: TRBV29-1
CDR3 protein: CSVPPLGGTNTEAFF

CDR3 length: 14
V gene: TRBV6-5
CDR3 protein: CASLKAGGPNEQFF

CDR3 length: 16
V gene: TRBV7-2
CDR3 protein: CASSLALTGEGYEQYF

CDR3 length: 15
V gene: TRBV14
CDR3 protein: CASSQPGIAGNTIYF

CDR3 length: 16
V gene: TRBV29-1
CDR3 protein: CSVEGQGARANYGYTF

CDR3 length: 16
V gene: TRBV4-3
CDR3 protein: CASSLQGPSTTYEQYF

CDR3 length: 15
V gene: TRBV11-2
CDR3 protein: CASTHDTGLRTEAFF

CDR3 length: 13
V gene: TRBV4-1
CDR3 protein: CASSPDRGNTIYF

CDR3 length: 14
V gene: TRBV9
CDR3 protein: CASSVGQGSSPLHF

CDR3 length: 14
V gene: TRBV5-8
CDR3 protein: CASSFYERPGELFF

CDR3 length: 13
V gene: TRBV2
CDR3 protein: CASSEVAGNGYTF